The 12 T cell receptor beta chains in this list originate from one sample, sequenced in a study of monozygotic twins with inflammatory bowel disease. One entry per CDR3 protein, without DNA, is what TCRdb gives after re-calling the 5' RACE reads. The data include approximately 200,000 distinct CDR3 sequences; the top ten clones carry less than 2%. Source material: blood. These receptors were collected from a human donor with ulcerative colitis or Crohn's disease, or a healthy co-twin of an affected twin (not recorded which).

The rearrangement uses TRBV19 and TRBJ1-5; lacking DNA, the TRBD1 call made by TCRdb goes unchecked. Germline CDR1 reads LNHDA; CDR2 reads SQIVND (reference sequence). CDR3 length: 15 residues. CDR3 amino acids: CASVRRGQGDQPQHF.

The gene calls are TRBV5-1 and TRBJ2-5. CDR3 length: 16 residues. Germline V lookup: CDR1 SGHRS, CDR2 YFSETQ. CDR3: CASSLFPVGDQETQYF.

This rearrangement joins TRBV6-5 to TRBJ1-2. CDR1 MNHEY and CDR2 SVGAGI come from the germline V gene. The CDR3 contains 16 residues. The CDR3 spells CASSYFPHTDGFGYTF.

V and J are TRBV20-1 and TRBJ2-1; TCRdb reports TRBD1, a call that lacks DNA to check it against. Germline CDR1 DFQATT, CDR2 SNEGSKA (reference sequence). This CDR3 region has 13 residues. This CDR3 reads CSASGGVANEQFF.

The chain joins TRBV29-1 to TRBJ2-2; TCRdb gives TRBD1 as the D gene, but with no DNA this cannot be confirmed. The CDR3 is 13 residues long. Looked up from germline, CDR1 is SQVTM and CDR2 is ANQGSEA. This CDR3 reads CSVVGPNTGELFF.

The CDR3 loop is CASSTGLGYTDTQYF. The chain combines TRBV7-7 with TRBJ2-3; lacking DNA, the TRBD1 call made by TCRdb goes unchecked. Per the germline V gene, CDR1 is SSHAT and CDR2 is FNYEAQ (reference sequence). This CDR3 spans 15 amino acids.

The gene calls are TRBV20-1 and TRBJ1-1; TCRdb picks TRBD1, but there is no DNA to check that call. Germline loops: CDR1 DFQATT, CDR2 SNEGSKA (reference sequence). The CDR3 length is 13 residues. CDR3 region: CSAGRGTDTEAFF.

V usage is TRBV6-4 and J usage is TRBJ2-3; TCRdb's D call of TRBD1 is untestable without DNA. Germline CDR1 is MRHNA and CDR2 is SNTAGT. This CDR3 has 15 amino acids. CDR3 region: CASRETGAHTDTQYF.

The CDR3 here is CASSRQIYEQYF. The gene calls are TRBV12-3 or TRBV12-4 and TRBJ2-7; absent DNA, TCRdb's TRBD1 call cannot be checked. This CDR3 spans 12 amino acids.

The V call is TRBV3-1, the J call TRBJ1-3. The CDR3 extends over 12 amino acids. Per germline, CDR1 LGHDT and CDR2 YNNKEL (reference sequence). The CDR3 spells CASSQTGNTIYF. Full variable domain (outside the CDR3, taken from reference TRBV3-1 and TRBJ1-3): DTAVSQTPKYLVTQMGNDKSIKCEQNLGHDTMYWYKQDSKKFLKIMFSYNNKELIINETVPNRFSPKSPDKAHLNLHINSLELGDSAVYFCASSQTGNTIYFGEGSWLTVV.

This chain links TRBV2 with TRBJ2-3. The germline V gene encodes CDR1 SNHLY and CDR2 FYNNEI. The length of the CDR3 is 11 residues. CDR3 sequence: CASKSTDTQYF.

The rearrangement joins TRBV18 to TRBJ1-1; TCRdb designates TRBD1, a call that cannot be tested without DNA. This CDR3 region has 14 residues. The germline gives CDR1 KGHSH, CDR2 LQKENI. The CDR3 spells CASSPSDSPTEAFF.